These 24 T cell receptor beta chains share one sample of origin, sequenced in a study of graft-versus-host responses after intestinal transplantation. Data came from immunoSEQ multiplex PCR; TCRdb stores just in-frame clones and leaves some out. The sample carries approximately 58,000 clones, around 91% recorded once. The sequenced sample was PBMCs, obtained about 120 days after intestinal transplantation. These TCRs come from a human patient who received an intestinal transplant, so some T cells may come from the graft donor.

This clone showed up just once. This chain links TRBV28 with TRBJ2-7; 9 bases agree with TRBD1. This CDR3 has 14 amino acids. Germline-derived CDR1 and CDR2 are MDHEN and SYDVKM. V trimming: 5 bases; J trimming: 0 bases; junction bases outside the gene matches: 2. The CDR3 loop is CASSGTGFSYEQYF. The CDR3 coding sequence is TGTGCCAGCAGTGGGACAGGGTTCTCCTACGAGCAGTACTTC.

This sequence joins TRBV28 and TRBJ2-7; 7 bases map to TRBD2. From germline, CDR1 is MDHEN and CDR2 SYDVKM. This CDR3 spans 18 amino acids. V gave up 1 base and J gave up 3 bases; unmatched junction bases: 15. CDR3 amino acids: CASSLSPLIGGGFYEQYF. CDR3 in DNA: TGTGCCAGCAGTTTATCACCCCTCATTGGCGGGGGTTTCTACGAGCAGTACTTC.

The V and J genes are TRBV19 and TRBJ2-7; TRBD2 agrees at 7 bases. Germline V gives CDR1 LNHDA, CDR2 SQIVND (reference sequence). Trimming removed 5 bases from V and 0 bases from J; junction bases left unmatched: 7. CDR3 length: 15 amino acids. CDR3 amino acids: CASSFAGTTSYEQYF. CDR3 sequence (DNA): TGTGCCAGTAGTTTCGCCGGGACTACCTCCTACGAGCAGTACTTC. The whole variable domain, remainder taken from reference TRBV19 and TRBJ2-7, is DGGITQSPKYLFRKEGQNVTLSCEQNLNHDAMYWYRQDPGQGLRLIYYSQIVNDFQKGDIAEGYSVSREKKESFPLTVTSAQKNPTAFYLCASSFAGTTSYEQYFGPGTRLTVT.

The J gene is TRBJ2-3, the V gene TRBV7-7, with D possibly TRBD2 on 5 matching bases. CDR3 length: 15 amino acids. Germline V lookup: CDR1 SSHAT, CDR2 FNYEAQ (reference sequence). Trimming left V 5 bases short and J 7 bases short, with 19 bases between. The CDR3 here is CASSAQHEPGNTQYF. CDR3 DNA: TGTGCCAGCAGCGCCCAGCATGAGCCGGGAAATACGCAGTATTTT.

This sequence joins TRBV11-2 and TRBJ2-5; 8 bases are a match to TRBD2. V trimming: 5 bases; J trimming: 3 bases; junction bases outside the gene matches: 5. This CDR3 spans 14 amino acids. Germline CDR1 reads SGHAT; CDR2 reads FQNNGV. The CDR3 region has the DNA TGTGCCAGCAGCACTTGGACTAGCAAAGAGACCCAGTACTTC. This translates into CASSTWTSKETQYF. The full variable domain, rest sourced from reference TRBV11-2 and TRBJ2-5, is EAGVAQSPRYKIIEKRQSVAFWCNPISGHATLYWYQQILGQGPKLLIQFQNNGVVDDSQLPKDRFSAERLKGVDSTLKIQPAKLEDSAVYLCASSTWTSKETQYFGPGTRLLVL.

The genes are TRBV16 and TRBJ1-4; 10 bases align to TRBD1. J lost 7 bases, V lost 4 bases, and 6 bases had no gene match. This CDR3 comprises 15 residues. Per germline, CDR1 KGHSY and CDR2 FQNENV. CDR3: CASSPRWTGGEKLFF. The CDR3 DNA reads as TGTGCCAGCAGCCCTCGGTGGACAGGGGGTGAAAAACTGTTTTTT.

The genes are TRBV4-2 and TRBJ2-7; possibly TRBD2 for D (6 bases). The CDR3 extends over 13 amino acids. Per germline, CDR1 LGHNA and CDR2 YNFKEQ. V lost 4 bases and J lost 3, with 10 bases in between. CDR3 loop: CASSPTGVYEQYF. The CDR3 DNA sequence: TGTGCCAGCAGCCCGACGGGAGTCTACGAGCAGTACTTC.

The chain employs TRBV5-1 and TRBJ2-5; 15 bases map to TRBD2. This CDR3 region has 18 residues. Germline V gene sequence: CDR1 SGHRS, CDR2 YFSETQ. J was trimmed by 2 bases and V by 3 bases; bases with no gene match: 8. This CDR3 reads CASSWGLAGGRRQETQYF. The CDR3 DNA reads TGCGCCAGCAGCTGGGGACTAGCGGGAGGACGGAGACAAGAGACCCAGTACTTC.

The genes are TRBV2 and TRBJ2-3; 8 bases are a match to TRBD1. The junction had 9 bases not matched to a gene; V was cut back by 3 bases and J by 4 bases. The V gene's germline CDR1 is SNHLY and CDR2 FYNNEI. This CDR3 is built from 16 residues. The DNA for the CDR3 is TGTGCCAGCAGTGACCCGGACAGGGCGGCGTCAGATACGCAGTATTTT. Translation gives CASSDPDRAASDTQYF. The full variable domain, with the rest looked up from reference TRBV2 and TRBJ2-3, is EPEVTQTPSHQVTQMGQEVILRCVPISNHLYFYWYRQILGQKVEFLVSFYNNEISEKSEIFDDQFSVERPDGSNFTLKIRSTKLEDSAMYFCASSDPDRAASDTQYFGPGTRLTVL.

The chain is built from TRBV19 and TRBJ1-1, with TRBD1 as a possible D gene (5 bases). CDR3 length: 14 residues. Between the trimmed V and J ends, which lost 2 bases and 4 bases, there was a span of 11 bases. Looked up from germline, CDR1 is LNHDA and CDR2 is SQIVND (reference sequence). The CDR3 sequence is CASSIPQGSTEAFF. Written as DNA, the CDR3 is TGTGCCAGTAGTATACCCCAGGGAAGCACTGAAGCTTTCTTT.

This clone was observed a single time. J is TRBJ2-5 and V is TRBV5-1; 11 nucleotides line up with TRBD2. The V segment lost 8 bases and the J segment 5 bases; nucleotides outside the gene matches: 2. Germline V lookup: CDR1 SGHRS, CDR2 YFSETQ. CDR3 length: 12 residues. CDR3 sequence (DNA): TGCGCCAGTCGACTAGCGGGGGAGACCCAGTACTTC. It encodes CASRLAGETQYF.

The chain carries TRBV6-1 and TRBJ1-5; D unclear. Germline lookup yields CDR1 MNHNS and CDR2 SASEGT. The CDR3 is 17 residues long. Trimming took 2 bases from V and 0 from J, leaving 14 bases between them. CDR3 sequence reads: CASSERTRFYSNQPQHF. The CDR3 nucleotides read TGTGCCAGCAGTGAACGGACGAGATTTTATAGCAATCAGCCCCAGCATTTT.

In nucleotides, the CDR3 is TGTGCCAGCACCCGGGAGACCCTCAATGAGCAGTTCTTC. This encodes CASTRETLNEQFF. The V and J genes are TRBV28 and TRBJ2-1, with D possibly TRBD2 on 6 matching bases. V was cut by 7 bases and J by 6 bases, with 13 bases left in between. The CDR3 runs 13 residues. From germline, CDR1 is MDHEN and CDR2 SYDVKM.

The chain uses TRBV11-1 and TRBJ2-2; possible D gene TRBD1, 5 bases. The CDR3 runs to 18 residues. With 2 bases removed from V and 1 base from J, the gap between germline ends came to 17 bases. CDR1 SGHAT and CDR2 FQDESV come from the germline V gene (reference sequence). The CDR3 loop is CASSLSRYTRVNTGELFF. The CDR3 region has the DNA TGTGCCAGCAGCTTATCGAGGTACACCAGGGTGAACACCGGGGAGCTGTTTTTT.

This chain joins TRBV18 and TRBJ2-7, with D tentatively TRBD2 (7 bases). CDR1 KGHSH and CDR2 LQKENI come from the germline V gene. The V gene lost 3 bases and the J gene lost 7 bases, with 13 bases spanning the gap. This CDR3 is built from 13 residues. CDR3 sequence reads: CASSPLQGGEQYF. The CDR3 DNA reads TGTGCCAGCTCACCCTTACAGGGAGGGGAGCAGTACTTC.

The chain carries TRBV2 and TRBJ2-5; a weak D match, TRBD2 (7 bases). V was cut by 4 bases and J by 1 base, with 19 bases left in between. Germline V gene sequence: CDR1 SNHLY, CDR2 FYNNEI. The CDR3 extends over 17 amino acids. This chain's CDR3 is CASSGGTGRGTQETQYF. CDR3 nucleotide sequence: TGTGCCAGCAGTGGCGGTACAGGGAGGGGCACCCAAGAGACCCAGTACTTC.

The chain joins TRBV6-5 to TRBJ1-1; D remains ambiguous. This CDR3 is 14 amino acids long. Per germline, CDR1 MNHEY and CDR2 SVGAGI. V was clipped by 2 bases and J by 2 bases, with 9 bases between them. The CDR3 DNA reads TGTGCCAGCAGTTACAGGGCGGGCAACACTGAAGCTTTCTTT. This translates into CASSYRAGNTEAFF.

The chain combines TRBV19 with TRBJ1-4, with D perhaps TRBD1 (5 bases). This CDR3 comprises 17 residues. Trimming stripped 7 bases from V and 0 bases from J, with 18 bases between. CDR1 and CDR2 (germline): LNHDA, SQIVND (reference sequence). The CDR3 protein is CASTPRGFQATNEKLFF. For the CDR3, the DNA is TGTGCCAGTACTCCTAGGGGATTTCAAGCAACTAATGAAAAACTGTTTTTT.

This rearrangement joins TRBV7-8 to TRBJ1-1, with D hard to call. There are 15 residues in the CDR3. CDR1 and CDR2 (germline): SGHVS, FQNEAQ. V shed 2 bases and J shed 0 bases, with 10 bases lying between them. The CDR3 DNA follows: TGTGCCAGCAGCTTAAGAGGGCGGATGAACACTGAAGCTTTCTTT. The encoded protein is CASSLRGRMNTEAFF.

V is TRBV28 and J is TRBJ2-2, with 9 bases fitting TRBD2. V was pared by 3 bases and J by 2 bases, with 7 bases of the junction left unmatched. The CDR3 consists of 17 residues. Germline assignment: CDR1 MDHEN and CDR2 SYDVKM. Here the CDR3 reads CASSLRLAGSNTGELFF. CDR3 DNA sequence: TGTGCCAGCAGTTTGAGGCTAGCGGGATCAAACACCGGGGAGCTGTTTTTT.

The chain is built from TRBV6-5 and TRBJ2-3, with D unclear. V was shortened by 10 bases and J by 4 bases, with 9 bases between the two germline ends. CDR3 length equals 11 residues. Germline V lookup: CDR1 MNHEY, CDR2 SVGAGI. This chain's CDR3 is CATRSSDTQYF. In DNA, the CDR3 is TGTGCCACCCGCAGTTCAGATACGCAGTATTTT.

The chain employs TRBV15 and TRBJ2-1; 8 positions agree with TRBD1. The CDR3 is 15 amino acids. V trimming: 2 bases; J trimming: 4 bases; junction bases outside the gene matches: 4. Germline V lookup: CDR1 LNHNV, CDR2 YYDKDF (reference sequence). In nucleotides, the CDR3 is TGTGCCACCAGCAGACAGGGGGCAGAATACAATGAGCAGTTCTTC. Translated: CATSRQGAEYNEQFF.

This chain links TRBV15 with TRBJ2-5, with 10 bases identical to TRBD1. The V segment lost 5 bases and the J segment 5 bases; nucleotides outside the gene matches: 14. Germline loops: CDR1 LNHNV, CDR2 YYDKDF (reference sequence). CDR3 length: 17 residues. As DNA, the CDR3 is TGTGCCACCAGCCCGTCCCACCAGACAGGGGGCTCGGAGACCCAGTACTTC. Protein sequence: CATSPSHQTGGSETQYF.

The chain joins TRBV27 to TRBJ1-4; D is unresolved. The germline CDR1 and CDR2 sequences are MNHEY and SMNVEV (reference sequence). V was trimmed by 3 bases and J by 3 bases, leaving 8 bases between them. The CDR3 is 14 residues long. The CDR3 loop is CASSFSGANEKLFF. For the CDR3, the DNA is TGTGCCAGCAGTTTCTCAGGTGCTAATGAAAAACTGTTTTTT.